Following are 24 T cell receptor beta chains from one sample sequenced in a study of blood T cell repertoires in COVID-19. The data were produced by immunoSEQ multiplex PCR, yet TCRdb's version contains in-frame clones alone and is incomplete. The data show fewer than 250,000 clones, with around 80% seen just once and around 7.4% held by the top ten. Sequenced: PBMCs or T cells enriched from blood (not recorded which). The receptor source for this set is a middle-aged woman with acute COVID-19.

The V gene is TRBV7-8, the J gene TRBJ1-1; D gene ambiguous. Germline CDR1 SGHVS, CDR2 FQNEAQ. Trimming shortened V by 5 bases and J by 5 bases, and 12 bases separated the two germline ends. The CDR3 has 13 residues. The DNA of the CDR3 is TGTGCCAGCAGCCCCGGAAGAGGGACTGAAGCTTTCTTT. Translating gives CASSPGRGTEAFF.

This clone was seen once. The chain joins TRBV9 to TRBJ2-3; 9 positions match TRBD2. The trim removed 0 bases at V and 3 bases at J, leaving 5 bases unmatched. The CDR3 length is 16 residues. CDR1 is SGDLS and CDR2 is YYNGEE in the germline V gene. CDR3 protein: CASSVEGLAGTDTQYF. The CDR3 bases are TGTGCCAGCAGCGTAGAAGGGCTAGCGGGAACAGATACGCAGTATTTT.

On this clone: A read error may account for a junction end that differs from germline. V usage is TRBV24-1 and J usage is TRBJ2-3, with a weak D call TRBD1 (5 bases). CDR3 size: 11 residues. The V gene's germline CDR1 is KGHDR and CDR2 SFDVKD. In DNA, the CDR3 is TGTGCCACCAGTCAAAACCGTCGACAGATCTTT. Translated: CATSQNRRQIF.

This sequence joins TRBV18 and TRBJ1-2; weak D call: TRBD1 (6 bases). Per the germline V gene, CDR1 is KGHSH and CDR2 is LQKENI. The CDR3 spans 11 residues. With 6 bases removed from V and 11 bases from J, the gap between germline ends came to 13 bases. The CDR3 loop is CASSGGLSYTF. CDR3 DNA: TGTGCCAGCTCGGGGGGGCTGTCATACACCTTC.

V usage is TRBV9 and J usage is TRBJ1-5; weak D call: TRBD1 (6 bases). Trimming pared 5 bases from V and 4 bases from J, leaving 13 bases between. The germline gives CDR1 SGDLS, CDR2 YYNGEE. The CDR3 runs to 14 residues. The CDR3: CASSKSGQNQPQHF. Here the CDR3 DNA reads TGTGCCAGCAGTAAGTCGGGACAAAATCAGCCCCAGCATTTT. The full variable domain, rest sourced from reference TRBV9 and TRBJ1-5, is DSGVTQTPKHLITATGQRVTLRCSPRSGDLSVYWYQQSLDQGLQFLIQYYNGEERAKGNILERFSAQQFPDLHSELNLSSLELGDSALYFCASSKSGQNQPQHFGDGTRLSIL.

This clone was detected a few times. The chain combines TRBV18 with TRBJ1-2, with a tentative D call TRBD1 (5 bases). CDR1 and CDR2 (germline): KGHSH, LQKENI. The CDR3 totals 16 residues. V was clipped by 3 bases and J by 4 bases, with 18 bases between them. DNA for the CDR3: TGTGCCAGCTCACCCCTCCGTGGAGGGGAGGGCTATGGCTACACCTTC. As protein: CASSPLRGGEGYGYTF. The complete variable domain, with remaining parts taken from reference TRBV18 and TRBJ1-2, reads NAGVMQNPRHLVRRRGQEARLRCSPMKGHSHVYWYRQLPEEGLKFMVYLQKENIIDESGMPKERFSAEFPKEGPSILRIQQVVRGDSAAYFCASSPLRGGEGYGYTFGSGTRLTVV.

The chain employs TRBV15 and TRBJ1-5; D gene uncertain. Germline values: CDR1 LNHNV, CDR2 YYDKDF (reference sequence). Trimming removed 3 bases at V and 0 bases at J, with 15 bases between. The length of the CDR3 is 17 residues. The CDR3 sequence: CATSSQVQRYSNQPQHF. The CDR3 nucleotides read TGTGCCACCAGCAGTCAAGTACAGAGATATAGCAATCAGCCCCAGCATTTT.

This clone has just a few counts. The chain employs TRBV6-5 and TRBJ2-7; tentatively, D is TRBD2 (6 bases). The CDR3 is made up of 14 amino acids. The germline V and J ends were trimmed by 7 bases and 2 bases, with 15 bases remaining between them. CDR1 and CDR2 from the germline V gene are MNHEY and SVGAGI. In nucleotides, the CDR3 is TGTGCCAGCACTCCGCGGGGCCAGGCCTACGAGCAGTACTTC. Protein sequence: CASTPRGQAYEQYF.

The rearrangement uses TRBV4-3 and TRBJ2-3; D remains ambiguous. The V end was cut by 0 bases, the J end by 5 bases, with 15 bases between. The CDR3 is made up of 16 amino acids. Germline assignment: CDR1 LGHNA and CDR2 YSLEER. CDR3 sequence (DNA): TGCGCCAGCAGCCAAGAGCTGCAGGAAAACCTAGATACGCAGTATTTT. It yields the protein CASSQELQENLDTQYF.

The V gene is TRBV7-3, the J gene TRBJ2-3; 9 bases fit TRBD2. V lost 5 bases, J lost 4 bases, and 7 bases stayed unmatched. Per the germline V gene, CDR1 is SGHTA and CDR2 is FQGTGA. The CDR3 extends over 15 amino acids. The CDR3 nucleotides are TGTGCCAGCAGCCCTTTTAGCGGGGGCGCAGATACGCAGTATTTT. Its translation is CASSPFSGGADTQYF. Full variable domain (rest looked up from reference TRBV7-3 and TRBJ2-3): GAGVSQTPSNKVTEKGKYVELRCDPISGHTALYWYRQSLGQGPEFLIYFQGTGAADDSGLPNDRFFAVRPEGSVSTLKIQRTERGDSAVYLCASSPFSGGADTQYFGPGTRLTVL.

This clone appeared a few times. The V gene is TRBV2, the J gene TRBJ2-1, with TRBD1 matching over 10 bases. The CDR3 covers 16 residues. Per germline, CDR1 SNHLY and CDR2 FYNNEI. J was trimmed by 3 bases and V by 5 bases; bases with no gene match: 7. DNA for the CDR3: TGTGCCAGCAGTTCAGACAGGGGGCTATACTACAATGAGCAGTTCTTC. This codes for CASSSDRGLYYNEQFF.

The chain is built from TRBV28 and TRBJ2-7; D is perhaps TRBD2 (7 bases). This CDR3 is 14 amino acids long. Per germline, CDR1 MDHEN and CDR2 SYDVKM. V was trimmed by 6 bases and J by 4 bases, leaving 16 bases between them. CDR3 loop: CASRDGGLGYEQYF. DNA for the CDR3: TGTGCCAGCAGGGACGGGGGGCTAGGGTACGAGCAGTACTTC.

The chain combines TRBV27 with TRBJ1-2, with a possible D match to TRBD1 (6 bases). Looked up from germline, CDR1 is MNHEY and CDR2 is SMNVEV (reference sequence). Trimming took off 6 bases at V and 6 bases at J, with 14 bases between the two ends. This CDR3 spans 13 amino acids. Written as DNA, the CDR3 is TGTGCCAGCAGATATGAACCAGGGGATGGCTACACCTTC. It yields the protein CASRYEPGDGYTF.

CDR3 protein: CASSTPGTSYNEQFF. The DNA for the CDR3 is TGTGCCAGCAGCACACCCGGGACTAGCTACAATGAGCAGTTCTTC. The chain has TRBV6-5 and TRBJ2-1; 8 bases match TRBD2. The germline gives CDR1 MNHEY, CDR2 SVGAGI. The CDR3 is 15 residues long. J was trimmed by 3 bases and V by 6 bases; bases with no gene match: 7.

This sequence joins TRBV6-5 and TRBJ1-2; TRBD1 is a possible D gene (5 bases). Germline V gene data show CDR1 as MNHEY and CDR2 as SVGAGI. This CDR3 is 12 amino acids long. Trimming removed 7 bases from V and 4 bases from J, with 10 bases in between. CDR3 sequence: CASTRDSYGYTF. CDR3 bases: TGTGCCAGCACCCGGGACTCCTATGGCTACACCTTC.

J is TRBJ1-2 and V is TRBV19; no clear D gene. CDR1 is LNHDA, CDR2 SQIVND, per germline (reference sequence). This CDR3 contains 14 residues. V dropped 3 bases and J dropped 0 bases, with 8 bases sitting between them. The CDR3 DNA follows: TGTGCCAGTAGTATCTTCGGGGCTAACTATGGCTACACCTTC. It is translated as CASSIFGANYGYTF.

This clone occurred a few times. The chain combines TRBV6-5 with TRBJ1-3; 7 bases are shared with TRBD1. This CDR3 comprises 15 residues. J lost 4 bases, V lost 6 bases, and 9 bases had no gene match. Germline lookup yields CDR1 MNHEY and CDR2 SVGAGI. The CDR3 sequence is CASRPDRVYGNTIYF. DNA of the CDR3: TGTGCCAGCAGGCCCGACAGGGTGTACGGAAACACCATATATTTT.

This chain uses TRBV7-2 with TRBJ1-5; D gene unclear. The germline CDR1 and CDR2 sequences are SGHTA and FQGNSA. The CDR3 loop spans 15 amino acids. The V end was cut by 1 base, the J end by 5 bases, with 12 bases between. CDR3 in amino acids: CASSLDEGAYQPQHF. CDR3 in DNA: TGTGCCAGCAGCTTAGATGAGGGTGCGTATCAGCCCCAGCATTTT. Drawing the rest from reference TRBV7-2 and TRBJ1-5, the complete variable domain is GAGVSQSPSNKVTEKGKDVELRCDPISGHTALYWYRQSLGQGLEFLIYFQGNSAPDKSGLPSDRFSAERTGGSVSTLTIQRTQQEDSAVYLCASSLDEGAYQPQHFGDGTRLSIL.

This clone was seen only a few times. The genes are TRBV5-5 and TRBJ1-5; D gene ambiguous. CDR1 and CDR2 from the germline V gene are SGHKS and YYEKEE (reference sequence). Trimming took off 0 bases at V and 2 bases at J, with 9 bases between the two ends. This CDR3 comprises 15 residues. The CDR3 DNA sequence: TGTGCCAGCAGCTTGGTAGTCCAGGGCAATCAGCCCCAGCATTTT. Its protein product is CASSLVVQGNQPQHF.

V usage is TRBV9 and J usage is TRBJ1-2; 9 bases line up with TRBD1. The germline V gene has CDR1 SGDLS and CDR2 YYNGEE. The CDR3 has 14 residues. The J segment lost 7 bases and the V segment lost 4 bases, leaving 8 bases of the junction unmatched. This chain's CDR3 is CASSIGGQGSGYTF. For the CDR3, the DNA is TGTGCCAGCAGCATAGGGGGACAGGGAAGTGGCTACACCTTC.

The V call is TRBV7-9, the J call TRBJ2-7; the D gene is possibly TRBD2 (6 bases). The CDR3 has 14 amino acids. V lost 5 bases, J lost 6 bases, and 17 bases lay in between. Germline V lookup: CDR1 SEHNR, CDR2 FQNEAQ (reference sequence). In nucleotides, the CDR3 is TGTGCCAGCAGCCCCATAGTGGGGACTGGCGAGCAGTACTTC. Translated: CASSPIVGTGEQYF.

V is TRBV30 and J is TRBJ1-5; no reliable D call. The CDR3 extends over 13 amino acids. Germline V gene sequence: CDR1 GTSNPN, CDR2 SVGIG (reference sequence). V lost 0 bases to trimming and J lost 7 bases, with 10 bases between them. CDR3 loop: CAWSVHRDQPQHF. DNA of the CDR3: TGTGCCTGGAGTGTACACAGAGACCAGCCCCAGCATTTT.

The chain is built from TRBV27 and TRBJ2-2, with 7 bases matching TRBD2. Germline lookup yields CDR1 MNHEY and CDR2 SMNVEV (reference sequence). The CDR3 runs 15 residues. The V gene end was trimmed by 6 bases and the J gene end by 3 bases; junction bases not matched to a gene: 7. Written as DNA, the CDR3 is TGTGCCAGCAGCGTGGGACTATGGCACACCGGGGAGCTGTTTTTT. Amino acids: CASSVGLWHTGELFF.

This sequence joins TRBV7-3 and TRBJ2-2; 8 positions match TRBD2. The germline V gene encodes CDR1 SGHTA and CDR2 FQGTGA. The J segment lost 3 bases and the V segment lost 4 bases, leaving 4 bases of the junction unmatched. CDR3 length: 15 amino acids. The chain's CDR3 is CASSSGGGDTGELFF. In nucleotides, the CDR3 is TGTGCCAGCAGCTCCGGGGGGGGAGACACCGGGGAGCTGTTTTTT.